The rows below give T cell receptor beta chains drawn from one sample of a study of blood T cell repertoires in COVID-19. This table comes from immunoSEQ multiplex PCR, and its TCRdb copy is limited to in-frame clones, with some not included. The sample has 200,000 to 250,000 clones, more than 75% seen once. Sequenced sample: peripheral blood. The receptor set was obtained from a man aged 40-49 years with active or convalescent COVID-19. Both conserved end residues are part of each CDR3. Each record gives: D gene, J gene, V gene, clone size, CDR3 DNA, CDR3 protein. The D gene is left open where the match is weak. A row's size may be missing; if present it is once, few, many or a size class.

. | TRBJ1-4 | TRBV19 | . | TGTGCCAGTAGTTCGCAGGACAGACCAAAACTGTTTTTT | CASSSQDRPKLFF
. | TRBJ1-5 | TRBV27 | . | TGTGCCAGCAGTTTCGGGGGGCATCAGCCCCAGCATTTT | CASSFGGHQPQHF
. | TRBJ2-5 | TRBV3-1/TRBV3-2 | . | TGTGCCAGCAGCCAAGACGGATCGACTGCCCAGTACTTC | CASSQDGSTAQYF
. | TRBJ1-2 | TRBV5-1 | . | TGCGCCAGCAGCTTGGGCGGCCGCCGTGGCTACACCTTC | CASSLGGRRGYTF
TRBD2 | TRBJ2-1 | TRBV9 | . | TGTGCCAGCAGCACAACTAGCGGGGGCTACAATGAGCAGTTCTTC | CASSTTSGGYNEQFF
. | TRBJ2-3 | TRBV27 | few | TGTGCCAGCAGTCTCCGGGTGCTAGCAGGATTGGATACGCAGTATTTT | CASSLRVLAGLDTQYF
. | TRBJ1-2 | TRBV9 | . | TGTGCCAGCAGCGTAGAGGGAGGGGGAAAATGGGGCTATGGCTACACCTTC | CASSVEGGGKWGYGYTF
. | TRBJ1-2 | TRBV2 | . | TGTGCCAGCAGCAGTTCCCTTAACTATGGCTACACCTTC | CASSSSLNYGYTF
TRBD2 | TRBJ2-5 | TRBV7-7 | . | TGTGCCAGCAGCCCCAGCGGGGGAGCCCAAGAGACCCAGTACTTC | CASSPSGGAQETQYF
TRBD1 | TRBJ1-3 | TRBV7-2 | . | TGTGCCAGCAGCTCCGGACAGGGGGTGGCGGGAAACACCATATATTTT | CASSSGQGVAGNTIYF
. | TRBJ1-6 | TRBV7-9 | . | TGTGCCAGCGGTGAGGGTAATTCACCCCTCCACTTT | CASGEGNSPLHF
TRBD2 | TRBJ2-1 | TRBV7-9 | once | TGTGCCAGCAGCCCATGGGGGGGGACTAGCGCTGCCAATGAGCAGTTCTTC | CASSPWGGTSAANEQFF
TRBD2 | TRBJ2-7 | TRBV27 | . | TGTGCCAGCAGTTGGACTAGCGGGGGACTCTACGAGCAGTACTTC | CASSWTSGGLYEQYF
. | TRBJ2-7 | TRBV27 | once | TGTGCCAGCAGTTTGCGGTCAAGCTCCTACGAGCAGTACTTC | CASSLRSSSYEQYF
. | TRBJ1-3 | TRBV28 | few | TGTGCCAGCATCCGGGGTCTCTCTGGAAACACCATATATTTT | CASIRGLSGNTIYF
. | TRBJ2-7 | TRBV19 | . | TGTGCCAGTAGTATAGAGCTAGGGGGCGAGCAGTACTTC | CASSIELGGEQYF
. | TRBJ2-5 | TRBV29-1 | . | TGCAGCGTTGTAACGGACATTGAAGAGACCCAGTACTTC | CSVVTDIEETQYF
. | TRBJ1-4 | TRBV5-1 | . | TGCGCCAGCAGCTTGGGTATCGCCGGTGAAAAACTGTTTTTT | CASSLGIAGEKLFF
. | TRBJ1-2 | TRBV14 | once | TGTGCCAGCAGCGGTACAGCTAACTATGGCTACACCTTC | CASSGTANYGYTF
. | TRBJ2-5 | TRBV2 | . | TGTGCCAGCAGTGAATGGACAAGTCAAGAGACCCAGTACTTC | CASSEWTSQETQYF
TRBD2 | TRBJ2-1 | TRBV19 | few | TGTGCCAGTTACCCGAATCGGACTAGCGGGAACTACAATGAGCAGTTCTTC | CASYPNRTSGNYNEQFF
. | TRBJ2-3 | TRBV28 | once | TGTGCCAGCAGTTTACGTTCTAGCCTAGATACGCAGTATTTT | CASSLRSSLDTQYF
. | TRBJ1-1 | TRBV18 | once | TGTGCCAGCTCACCAGCGCAGGTCCCCGAAGCTTTCTTT | CASSPAQVPEAFF
. | TRBJ2-7 | TRBV27 | . | TGTGCCAGCAGTCACGGTCCGGGGGAGGCCTACGAGCAGTACTTC | CASSHGPGEAYEQYF
. | TRBJ1-5 | TRBV2 | . | TGTGCCAGCGGCCCAGGGCAGGGCGGTCAGCCCCAGCATTTT | CASGPGQGGQPQHF
. | TRBJ1-4 | TRBV5-1 | . | TGCGCCAGCAGCCGGCTTTACAGTGCAACTAATGAAAAACTGTTTTTT | CASSRLYSATNEKLFF
. | TRBJ2-1 | TRBV19 | . | TGTGCCAGTAGTATGAGCGGATCTCACAATGAGCAGTTCTTC | CASSMSGSHNEQFF
TRBD2 | TRBJ2-1 | TRBV4-1 | . | TGCGCCAGCAGCCAAGTATTACGCGGGAGAAGGGATGAGCAGTTCTTC | CASSQVLRGRRDEQFF
. | TRBJ1-1 | TRBV3-1/TRBV3-2 | . | TGTGCCAGCAGCCAAGGGGGCTACCGAGCTTTCTTT | CASSQGGYRAFF
. | TRBJ1-6 | TRBV4-1 | few | TGCGCCAGCAGCCCGGCAGGGGAGAATTCACCCCTCCACTTT | CASSPAGENSPLHF
. | TRBJ1-4 | TRBV5-1 | once | TGCGCCAGCAGCTTGGGGTTGAGGGAAAAACTGTTTTTT | CASSLGLREKLFF
. | TRBJ1-2 | TRBV20-1 | . | TGCAGTGCGAGTACAGGGAATTGGGACTATGGCTACACCTTC | CSASTGNWDYGYTF
. | TRBJ1-1 | TRBV5-1 | . | TGCGCCAGCAGCCCAGACAGGACGAACACTGAAGCTTTCTTT | CASSPDRTNTEAFF
. | TRBJ1-1 | TRBV25-1 | . | TGTGCCAGCAGTGATCCAACAGGGAAAGCTGAAGCTTTCTTT | CASSDPTGKAEAFF
TRBD2 | TRBJ2-5 | TRBV2 | once | TGTGCCAGCAGACAAGCAGCGGGAGTGGACGGGCAAGAGACCCAGTACTTC | CASRQAAGVDGQETQYF
. | TRBJ1-1 | TRBV5-1 | . | TGCGCCAGCAGCTTGGGGGCAGGGGATCTCACTGAAGCTTTCTTT | CASSLGAGDLTEAFF
TRBD1 | TRBJ2-3 | TRBV19 | . | TGTGCCAGTAGCCGGGACAGGGCGGGCACAGATACGCAGTATTTT | CASSRDRAGTDTQYF
. | TRBJ2-5 | TRBV7-2 | once | TGTGCCAGCAGCTCAGTAGGAGGTTTGGCCGGAATGGCCCAGTACTTC | CASSSVGGLAGMAQYF
. | TRBJ1-1 | TRBV6-5 | . | TGTGCCAGCAGCCGACACGTGGACACTGAAGCTTTCTTT | CASSRHVDTEAFF
. | TRBJ2-1 | TRBV10-1 | . | TGCGCCAGCAGTGCTTGGAGCTCCTACAATGAGCAGTTCTTC | CASSAWSSYNEQFF
. | TRBJ2-7 | TRBV5-6 | . | TGTGCCAGCAGCTTGTTAGTAACGGGACAAGCCGGCGAGCAGTACTTC | CASSLLVTGQAGEQYF
TRBD1 | TRBJ2-7 | TRBV10-3 | once | TGTGCCATCAGTGGGGGACAGTCGACCTCCTACGAGCAGTACTTC | CAISGGQSTSYEQYF
TRBD1 | TRBJ2-7 | TRBV6-5 | once | TGTGCCAGCAGACAAACCGGGACAGGGGCTTACGAGCAGTACTTC | CASRQTGTGAYEQYF
. | TRBJ1-4 | TRBV28 | . | TGTGCCAGCAGTTCCCCCGGGGGTAGGGGTGAAAAACTGTTTTTT | CASSSPGGRGEKLFF
TRBD1 | TRBJ2-3 | TRBV7-8 | . | TGTGCCAGCAGCTCCCTGACAGGGGTTGTCACAGATACGCAGTATTTT | CASSSLTGVVTDTQYF
TRBD2 | TRBJ2-3 | TRBV11-2 | . | TGTGCCAGCAGCTTAGATCAGGCGGCTAGCGGGAGGTCAGATACGCAGTATTTT | CASSLDQAASGRSDTQYF
. | TRBJ1-2 | TRBV28 | . | TGTGCCAGCAGTTTAAGGACAGTTGGCTACACCTTC | CASSLRTVGYTF
. | TRBJ1-1 | TRBV30 | . | TGTGCCTGGAGTATGCTAGTAAACACTGAAGCTTTCTTT | CAWSMLVNTEAFF
TRBD2 | TRBJ2-1 | TRBV7-2 | . | TGTGCCAGCAGCTTAGACCCGAGGACTAGCGGGAGGAGAAATGAGCAGTTCTTC | CASSLDPRTSGRRNEQFF